One sample yielded the 26 T cell receptor beta chains listed below, sequenced in a study of PD-1 blockade in classical Hodgkin lymphoma. Generated by immunoSEQ multiplex PCR, the TCRdb table keeps only in-frame clones and is missing some. The repertoire holds 24,000 or so clones, with roughly 75% as singletons. With no exception, relapse followed autologous stem cell transplantation in all patients, and brentuximab vedotin exposure varied. Sequenced here: peripheral blood mononuclear cells (PBMCs), sampled before the second cycle of nivolumab. These receptor sequences come from a human donor with classical Hodgkin lymphoma.

V and J are TRBV25-1 and TRBJ2-7; the D gene is possibly TRBD1 (5 bases). There are 13 residues in the CDR3. The germline V and J ends were trimmed by 6 bases and 0 bases, with 9 bases remaining between them. From germline, CDR1 is MGHDK and CDR2 SYGVNS. The CDR3 sequence: CASSGHGSYEQYF. The CDR3 region has the DNA TGTGCCAGCAGCGGACATGGCTCCTACGAGCAGTACTTC.

The V gene is TRBV7-8, the J gene TRBJ2-1, with 8 bases lining up with TRBD2. With V trimmed by 0 bases and J by 4 bases, 8 bases remained unmatched. The CDR3 covers 17 residues. CDR1 and CDR2 from the germline V gene are SGHVS and FQNEAQ. DNA for the CDR3: TGTGCCAGCAGCTTAGCTCAGCGGGGGCCCGTATACAATGAGCAGTTCTTC. Its translation: CASSLAQRGPVYNEQFF.

This clone was recorded a few times. The rearrangement uses TRBV11-3 and TRBJ2-1; D unresolved. The CDR3 totals 15 residues. CDR1 and CDR2 from the germline V gene are SGHNT and YENEEA. The V end was cut by 0 bases, the J end by 4 bases, with 10 bases between. The CDR3 DNA sequence: TGTGCCAGCAGCTTAGAGGGTCACGAATACAATGAGCAGTTCTTC. Protein: CASSLEGHEYNEQFF.

This rearrangement joins TRBV27 to TRBJ2-5; 15 bases align to TRBD2. Germline loops: CDR1 MNHEY, CDR2 SMNVEV (reference sequence). The CDR3 is made up of 18 amino acids. Germline trimming cut 5 bases from V and 4 bases from J; bases unmatched to any gene: 11. The CDR3 reads CASSIRTSGGATGETQYF. The CDR3 DNA is TGTGCCAGCAGTATTAGGACTAGCGGGGGGGCAACTGGAGAGACCCAGTACTTC.

This chain uses TRBV2 with TRBJ2-7; D is unresolved. Germline assignment: CDR1 SNHLY and CDR2 FYNNEI. The CDR3 is made up of 12 amino acids. Trimming cost V 5 bases and J 2 bases, with 7 bases left between them. CDR3 bases: TGTGCCAGCAGTAAAAGGACCTACGAGCAGTACTTC. Encoded protein: CASSKRTYEQYF.

The chain carries TRBV6-5 and TRBJ2-5; TRBD2 agrees at 10 bases. The germline gives CDR1 MNHEY, CDR2 SVGAGI. The CDR3 runs 16 residues. Germline trimming cut 2 bases from V and 1 base from J; bases unmatched to any gene: 4. As DNA, the CDR3 is TGTGCCAGCAGTTACAGGGCTAGCGGGGGCCAAGAGACCCAGTACTTC. Translating it yields CASSYRASGGQETQYF.

The chain employs TRBV2 and TRBJ1-5; 9 nucleotides line up with TRBD1. Germline values: CDR1 SNHLY, CDR2 FYNNEI. The CDR3 is 14 amino acids. J was trimmed by 3 bases and V by 10 bases; bases with no gene match: 7. CDR3 in amino acids: CAIRTGVNNQPQHF. The CDR3 nucleotides read TGTGCCATCCGGACAGGGGTTAACAATCAGCCCCAGCATTTT.

The CDR3 DNA reads as TGTGCCACAAAGGGACAGGGAGGCACCGGGGAGCTGTTTTTT. Protein product: CATKGQGGTGELFF. The V call is TRBV10-3, the J call TRBJ2-2; TRBD1 agrees at 9 bases. J gave up 4 bases and V 10 bases, and 7 bases lay outside the gene matches. The CDR3 totals 14 residues. From germline, CDR1 is ENHRY and CDR2 SYGVKD.

The V gene is TRBV13, the J gene TRBJ1-4, with D tentatively TRBD1 (6 bases). V was pared by 4 bases and J by 7 bases, with 16 bases between. CDR1 is PRHDT and CDR2 is FYEKMQ in the germline V gene (reference sequence). There are 15 residues in the CDR3. The CDR3 coding sequence is TGTGCCAGCAGCTCGGCGGAGGGGGAGAGTGAAAAACTGTTTTTT. Translating gives CASSSAEGESEKLFF.

The chain has TRBV11-2 and TRBJ2-5, with 10 nucleotides matching TRBD2. V gave up 1 base and J gave up 3 bases; unmatched junction bases: 5. The CDR3 contains 16 residues. Germline-derived CDR1 and CDR2 are SGHAT and FQNNGV. Here the CDR3 reads CASSLGLAGVKETQYF. The CDR3 DNA is TGTGCCAGCAGCTTAGGGCTAGCGGGGGTAAAAGAGACCCAGTACTTC.

Comments on this clone: This sample also contains other DNA sequences that code for the same CDR3. The chain employs TRBV9 and TRBJ2-4, with D perhaps being TRBD1 or TRBD2 (6 bases each). V was shortened by 0 bases and J by 9 bases, with 16 bases between the two germline ends. The CDR3 spans 15 residues. Germline loops: CDR1 SGDLS, CDR2 YYNGEE. This CDR3 is CASSVGGGGGSIQYF. As DNA, the CDR3 is TGTGCCAGCAGCGTAGGAGGTGGAGGGGGGAGCATTCAGTACTTC.

The V and J genes are TRBV20-1 and TRBJ2-5, with 7 bases that match TRBD1. In germline, CDR1 is DFQATT, CDR2 SNEGSKA (reference sequence). V shed 8 bases, J shed 3 bases, and the junction held 3 bases outside the gene matches. The CDR3 loop spans 11 amino acids. CDR3 sequence (DNA): TGCAGTTTCACAGGGGAAGAGACCCAGTACTTC. This translates into CSFTGEETQYF.

The V gene is TRBV15, the J gene TRBJ2-4, with 10 bases identical to TRBD1. The CDR3 totals 19 residues. Germline lookup yields CDR1 LNHNV and CDR2 YYDKDF (reference sequence). Trimming took 6 bases from V and 1 from J; bases not matched to a gene: 15. CDR3 sequence reads: CATRTKTGGAALAKNIQYF. As DNA, the CDR3 is TGTGCCACCAGGACAAAGACAGGGGGCGCCGCGCTGGCCAAAAACATTCAGTACTTC.

With respect to this clone: Lacking the conserved final phenylalanine or tryptophan, this CDR3 likely reflects a read error. It is unclear where the CDR3 begins or ends on the DNA, so no DNA is shown, and the CDR3 is as TCRdb lists it. CDR3 loop: CASSLSAL. The chain has TRBV7-9 and TRBJ2-7. Germline V gives CDR1 SEHNR, CDR2 FQNEAQ (reference sequence). The CDR3 has 8 residues if both end residues are counted.

The chain carries TRBV6-5 and TRBJ1-2; 7 bases are a match to TRBD1. The CDR3 is 11 amino acids. CDR1 is MNHEY and CDR2 is SVGAGI in the germline V gene. V lost 10 bases and J lost 5; bases outside the gene matches: 4. CDR3 region: CATGQLYGYTF. The DNA for the CDR3 is TGTGCCACGGGACAGCTATATGGCTACACCTTC.

The J gene is TRBJ2-3, the V gene TRBV5-4, with unresolved D. The CDR3 has 15 amino acids. The germline CDR1 and CDR2 sequences are SGHNT and YYREEE (reference sequence). Trimming shortened V by 4 bases and J by 3 bases, and 15 bases separated the two germline ends. CDR3 in amino acids: CASSLGWASTDTQYF. The CDR3 bases are TGTGCCAGCAGCCTCGGGTGGGCCAGTACAGATACGCAGTATTTT.

This chain links TRBV7-2 with TRBJ2-7; D is undetermined. This CDR3 contains 12 residues. Germline CDR1 SGHTA, CDR2 FQGNSA. Deletions cut 1 base from V and 6 bases from J, with 7 bases between. CDR3 in DNA: TGTGCCAGCAGCTTAGGTCCCCGCGAGCAGTACTTC. This sequence encodes CASSLGPREQYF. Drawing the rest from reference TRBV7-2 and TRBJ2-7, the complete variable domain is GAGVSQSPSNKVTEKGKDVELRCDPISGHTALYWYRQSLGQGLEFLIYFQGNSAPDKSGLPSDRFSAERTGGSVSTLTIQRTQQEDSAVYLCASSLGPREQYFGPGTRLTVT.

The chain combines TRBV7-6 with TRBJ2-2; a possible D gene is TRBD2 (6 bases). The V end lost 5 bases, the J end lost 3 bases, and 13 bases lay between the germline ends. Germline CDR1 is SGHVS and CDR2 is FNYEAQ. This CDR3 has 15 residues. The CDR3 DNA follows: TGTGCCAGCAGCGCCAGCGGGCTGGACACCGGGGAGCTGTTTTTT. Translated: CASSASGLDTGELFF. Complete variable domain (other parts from reference TRBV7-6 and TRBJ2-2): GAGVSQSPRYKVTKRGQDVALRCDPISGHVSLYWYRQALGQGPEFLTYFNYEAQQDKSGLPNDRFSAERPEGSISTLTIQRTEQRDSAMYRCASSASGLDTGELFFGEGSRLTVL.

The chain employs TRBV9 and TRBJ2-5, with 8 bases identical to TRBD2. The CDR3 runs to 16 residues. With V trimmed by 0 bases and J by 5 bases, 9 bases remained unmatched. Germline V CDR1 and CDR2: SGDLS, YYNGEE. CDR3 in DNA: TGTGCCAGCAGCGTAGATCGGGAGGGATTAGGTGAGACCCAGTACTTC. It yields the protein CASSVDREGLGETQYF. Full variable domain (remainder filled in from reference TRBV9 and TRBJ2-5): DSGVTQTPKHLITATGQRVTLRCSPRSGDLSVYWYQQSLDQGLQFLIQYYNGEERAKGNILERFSAQQFPDLHSELNLSSLELGDSALYFCASSVDREGLGETQYFGPGTRLLVL.

V and J are TRBV5-1 and TRBJ1-6; 8 nucleotides line up with TRBD1. After removal of 0 bases from V and 8 bases from J, the junction contained 7 bases not matched to a gene. The length of the CDR3 is 16 residues. Germline V gives CDR1 SGHRS, CDR2 YFSETQ. CDR3 sequence: CASSLVVGQGYSPLHF. CDR3 nucleotide sequence: TGCGCCAGCAGCTTGGTCGTAGGACAGGGATATTCACCCCTCCACTTT.

This chain joins TRBV30 and TRBJ2-3; D possibly corresponds to TRBD1 (6 bases). V was shortened by 6 bases and J by 2 bases, with 15 bases between the two germline ends. Germline V CDR1 and CDR2: GTSNPN, SVGIG (reference sequence). This CDR3 has 14 residues. DNA of the CDR3: TGTGCCTGCACAGGGTCCAAGATCACAGATACGCAGTATTTT. Its protein is CACTGSKITDTQYF.

In the case of this clone: Other DNA sequences in the same sample also yield this CDR3. This chain links TRBV7-9 with TRBJ1-5; D is undetermined. Germline CDR1 reads SEHNR; CDR2 reads FQNEAQ (reference sequence). Between the trimmed V and J ends, which lost 1 base and 5 bases, there was a span of 6 bases. CDR3 length: 13 amino acids. The CDR3 region has the DNA TGTGCCAGCAGCTTAGGTGGTTATCAGCCCCAGCATTTT. Translating gives CASSLGGYQPQHF.

This clone occurred a few times. The gene calls are TRBV7-2 and TRBJ1-1, with D hard to call. Germline V gives CDR1 SGHTA, CDR2 FQGNSA. V was shortened by 1 base and J by 10 bases, with 10 bases between the two germline ends. This CDR3 region has 12 residues. This CDR3 reads CASSLGFSRAFF. CDR3 nucleotides: TGTGCCAGCAGCTTAGGATTTTCGAGAGCTTTCTTT.

This clone was seen a single time. The chain links TRBV7-6 to TRBJ1-1; TRBD1 matches at 10 bases. This CDR3 comprises 16 residues. Losses at the gene ends were 5 bases for V and 1 base for J; bases not matched to a gene: 7. Germline V lookup: CDR1 SGHVS, CDR2 FNYEAQ. The CDR3 coding sequence is TGTGCCAGCAGCCCAAGACAGGGGGCGGCGAACACTGAAGCTTTCTTT. This encodes CASSPRQGAANTEAFF.

This clone occurred a few times. The rearrangement uses TRBV5-1 and TRBJ2-7, with unresolved D. The CDR3 extends over 14 amino acids. V lost 1 base to trimming and J lost 0 bases, with 8 bases between them. Per germline, CDR1 SGHRS and CDR2 YFSETQ. CDR3 in DNA: TGCGCCAGCAGCTTGATCAGTAACTCCTACGAGCAGTACTTC. Its translation is CASSLISNSYEQYF.

The rearrangement joins TRBV2 to TRBJ1-2; possibly TRBD1 for D (5 bases). This CDR3 is 13 amino acids long. Deletions cut 6 bases from V and 6 bases from J, with 14 bases between. Germline lookup yields CDR1 SNHLY and CDR2 FYNNEI. The CDR3 DNA reads TGTGCCAGCAGGCAGGGAGTGGTAAATGGCTACACCTTC. Translating gives CASRQGVVNGYTF.